This is a list of T cell receptor beta chains from one sample in a study of T-cell reconstitution after alpha-beta-depleted transplantation in children. TCRdb re-called the PCR reads through MiXCR, storing one row per CDR3 protein. This repertoire shows 400,000 to 500,000 distinct CDR3 sequences, 9.5% to 13% found once; its top ten account for about 5%. The input for sequencing was PBMCs from the stem cell graft donor, taken from the stem cell graft. Every receptor here comes from a human donor who donated a stem cell graft to a child with acute myeloid leukemia. Each CDR3 is given with its conserved first and last residue. A D gene is named only where the DNA matches it firmly. A row's size may be missing; if present it is once, few, many or a size class.

>TRBJ1-4|NA|15|NA|TRBV29-1
CSASGGTRSNEKLFF
TGCAGCGCCTCGGGGGGGACCCGATCTAATGAAAAACTGTTTTTT
>TRBJ2-2|NA|15|few|TRBV10-3
CAISGQGANTGELFF
TGTGCCATCAGTGGCCAAGGCGCGAACACCGGGGAGCTGTTTTTT
>TRBJ2-1|TRBD2|16|NA|TRBV7-2
CASSPRGLAGVGEQFF
TGTGCCAGCAGCCCACGCGGACTAGCGGGGGTGGGTGAGCAGTTCTTC
>TRBJ2-5|NA|12|many|TRBV11-2
CASSLTQETQYF
TGTGCCAGCAGCTTAACTCAAGAGACCCAGTACTTC
>TRBJ1-6|TRBD1|14|few|TRBV12-3/TRBV12-4
CASSLGQGAVPLHF
TGTGCCAGCAGTTTAGGACAGGGGGCTGTACCCCTCCACTTT
>TRBJ1-6|NA|15|few|TRBV20-1
CSAREEGLSNSPLHF
TGCAGTGCTAGAGAGGAGGGACTATCTAATTCACCCCTCCACTTT
>TRBJ2-5|TRBD1|13|NA|TRBV29-1
CSALGQGAETQYF
TGCAGCGCCCTTGGACAGGGGGCGGAGACCCAGTACTTC
>TRBJ1-6|NA|15|few|TRBV5-6
CASSLITGYDSPLHF
TGTGCCAGCAGCTTGATCACGGGGTACGATTCACCCCTCCACTTT
>TRBJ2-5|NA|12|few|TRBV3-1
CASLDRRETQYF
TGTGCCAGCCTCGACCGGAGGGAGACCCAGTACTTC
>TRBJ1-4|NA|12|many|TRBV29-1
CSAKALNEKLFF
TGCAGCGCTAAAGCCCTTAATGAAAAACTGTTTTTT
>TRBJ2-3|NA|12|NA|TRBV7-6
CATGANTDTQYF
TGTGCCACGGGGGCCAACACAGATACGCAGTATTTT
>TRBJ1-2|NA|16|NA|TRBV4-2
CASSQGGELGDYGYTF
TGTGCCAGCAGCCAAGGGGGTGAGCTCGGCGACTATGGCTACACCTTC
>TRBJ2-7|NA|14|NA|TRBV7-2
CASSLMRGTYEQYF
TGTGCCAGCAGCTTGATGCGGGGTACCTACGAGCAGTACTTC
>TRBJ2-3|NA|13|few|TRBV10-3
CAIRDPRADTQYF
TGTGCCATCAGGGACCCTCGGGCAGATACGCAGTATTTT
>TRBJ1-5|NA|15|NA|TRBV20-1
CSARSLNPSNQPQHF
TGCAGTGCTAGATCCCTTAACCCTAGCAATCAGCCCCAGCATTTT
>TRBJ2-5|TRBD2|14|NA|TRBV29-1
CSVEAGGDLWTQYF
TGCAGCGTCGAAGCGGGAGGGGATTTATGGACCCAGTACTTC
>TRBJ2-1|TRBD2|17|few|TRBV6-8
CASSYDGTSGRNNEQFF
TGTGCCAGCAGTTACGATGGGACTAGCGGGAGGAATAATGAGCAGTTCTTC
>TRBJ2-7|TRBD2|16|few|TRBV3-1
CASSQSITSGSYEQYF
TGTGCCAGCAGCCAATCGATCACTAGCGGCTCCTACGAGCAGTACTTC
>TRBJ2-3|TRBD1|15|NA|TRBV5-1
CASNKGQGETDTQYF
TGCGCCAGCAACAAGGGACAGGGGGAAACAGATACGCAGTATTTT
>TRBJ1-5|TRBD1|14|few|TRBV20-1
CSPGVGQGNQPQHF
TGCAGTCCGGGGGTCGGACAGGGTAATCAGCCCCAGCATTTT
>TRBJ2-3|TRBD2|15|NA|TRBV12-3/TRBV12-4
CASSPSGARTDTQYF
TGTGCCAGCAGCCCTAGCGGGGCCCGCACAGATACGCAGTATTTT
>TRBJ2-2|NA|12|NA|TRBV7-9
CASTPPTGELFF
TGTGCCAGCACCCCTCCCACCGGGGAGCTGTTTTTT
>TRBJ2-1|NA|20|NA|TRBV25-1
CASPVQPYPPDKGSYNEQFF
TGTGCCAGCCCCGTCCAGCCCTACCCACCGGACAAAGGGAGCTACAATGAGCAGTTCTTC
>TRBJ2-7|NA|14|few|TRBV7-6
CASSFMGSVDEQYF
TGTGCCAGCAGCTTTATGGGATCCGTCGACGAGCAGTACTTC
>TRBJ2-2|TRBD2|17|NA|TRBV7-2
CASSITLAGGVTGELFF
TGTGCCAGCAGCATCACGCTAGCGGGAGGGGTTACCGGGGAGCTGTTTTTT
>TRBJ1-5|NA|13|NA|TRBV20-1
CSATTPLEQPQHF
TGCAGTGCTACTACTCCCCTCGAACAACCCCAGCATTTT
>TRBJ2-1|TRBD1|16|NA|TRBV10-1
CASSEEPGTGRNEQFF
TGCGCCAGCAGTGAGGAACCCGGGACAGGGCGAAATGAGCAGTTCTTC
>TRBJ1-5|TRBD1|16|few|TRBV7-2
CASSLVGTGGNQPQHF
TGTGCCAGCAGCTTGGTCGGGACAGGGGGCAATCAGCCCCAGCATTTT
>TRBJ2-1|NA|13|NA|TRBV5-1
CASSSSGYNEQFF
TGCGCCAGCAGCTCGAGCGGGTACAATGAGCAGTTCTTC
>TRBJ2-1|NA|14|few|TRBV5-5
CASSSPIYSVGQFF
TGTGCCAGCAGCTCCCCTATATATTCGGTTGGGCAGTTCTTC
>TRBJ2-5|TRBD2|14|few|TRBV20-1
CSASGRGREETQYF
TGCAGTGCTAGTGGTCGCGGGAGGGAAGAGACCCAGTACTTC
>TRBJ2-1|NA|13|NA|TRBV12-3/TRBV12-4
CASSLNGGGEQFF
TGTGCCAGCAGTTTAAATGGGGGGGGCGAGCAGTTCTTC
>TRBJ2-1|TRBD1|14|few|TRBV12-3/TRBV12-4
CASTQRGQVNEQFF
TGTGCCAGCACCCAAAGGGGACAGGTCAATGAGCAGTTCTTC
>TRBJ2-6|NA|14|many|TRBV18
CASSMASGANVLTF
TGTGCCAGCTCCATGGCTTCTGGGGCCAACGTCCTGACTTTC
>TRBJ1-1|NA|13|NA|TRBV19
CASSTGNSLPAFF
TGTGCCAGTAGTACGGGGAATTCCCTCCCTGCTTTCTTT
>TRBJ2-7|TRBD1|15|many|TRBV29-1
CSVGQPTGSSYEQYF
TGCAGCGTTGGACAACCGACAGGGAGCTCCTACGAGCAGTACTTC